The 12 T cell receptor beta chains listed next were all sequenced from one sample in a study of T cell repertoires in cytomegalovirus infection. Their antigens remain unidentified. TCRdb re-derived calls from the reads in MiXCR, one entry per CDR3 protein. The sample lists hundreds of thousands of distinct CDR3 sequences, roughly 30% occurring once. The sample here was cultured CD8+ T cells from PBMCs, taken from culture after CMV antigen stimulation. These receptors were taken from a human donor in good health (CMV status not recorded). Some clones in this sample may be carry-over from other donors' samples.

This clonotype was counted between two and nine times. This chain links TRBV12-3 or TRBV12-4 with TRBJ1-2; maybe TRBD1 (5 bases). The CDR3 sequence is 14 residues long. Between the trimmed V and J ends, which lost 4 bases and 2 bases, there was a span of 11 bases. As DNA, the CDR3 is TGTGCCAGCAGTTATGGCAGGGCGAACTATGGCTACACCTTC. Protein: CASSYGRANYGYTF.

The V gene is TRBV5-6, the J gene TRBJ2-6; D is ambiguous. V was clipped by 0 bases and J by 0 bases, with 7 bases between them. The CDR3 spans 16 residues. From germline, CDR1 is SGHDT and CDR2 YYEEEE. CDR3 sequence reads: CASSLEQFSGANVLTF. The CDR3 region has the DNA TGTGCCAGCAGCTTGGAGCAGTTCTCTGGGGCCAACGTCCTGACTTTC.

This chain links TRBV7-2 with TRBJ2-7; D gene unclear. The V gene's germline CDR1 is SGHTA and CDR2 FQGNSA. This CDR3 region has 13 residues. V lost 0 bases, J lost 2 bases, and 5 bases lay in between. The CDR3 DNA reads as TGTGCCAGCAGCTTAGCCCTTACCTACGAGCAGTACTTC. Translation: CASSLALTYEQYF.

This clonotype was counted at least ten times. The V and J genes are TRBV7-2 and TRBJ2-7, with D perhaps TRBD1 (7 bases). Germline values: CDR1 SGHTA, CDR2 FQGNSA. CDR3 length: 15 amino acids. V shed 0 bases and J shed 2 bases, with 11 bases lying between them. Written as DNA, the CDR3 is TGTGCCAGCAGCTTAGCGGCAGGGGGGACCTACGAGCAGTACGTC. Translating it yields CASSLAAGGTYEQYV.

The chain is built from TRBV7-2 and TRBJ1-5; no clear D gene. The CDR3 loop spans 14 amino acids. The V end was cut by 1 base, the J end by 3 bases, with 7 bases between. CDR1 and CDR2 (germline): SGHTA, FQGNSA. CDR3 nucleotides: TGTGCCAGCAGCTTAGGTGTTTACAATCAGCCCCAGCATTTT. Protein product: CASSLGVYNQPQHF.

CDR3 loop: CATSMDRLFGYTF. CDR3 bases: TGTGCCACCTCAATGGACAGGCTTTTTGGCTACACCTTC. The V call is TRBV15, the J call TRBJ1-2; 7 bases map to TRBD1. CDR1 and CDR2 from the germline V gene are LNHNV and YYDKDF (reference sequence). The CDR3 extends over 13 amino acids. The V gene end was trimmed by 8 bases and the J gene end by 7 bases; junction bases not matched to a gene: 10. Combining the CDR3 with reference TRBV15 and TRBJ1-2 gives the whole variable domain DAMVIQNPRYQVTQFGKPVTLSCSQTLNHNVMYWYQQKSSQAPKLLFHYYDKDFNNEADTPDNFQSRRPNTSFCFLDIRSPGLGDTAMYLCATSMDRLFGYTFGSGTRLTVV.

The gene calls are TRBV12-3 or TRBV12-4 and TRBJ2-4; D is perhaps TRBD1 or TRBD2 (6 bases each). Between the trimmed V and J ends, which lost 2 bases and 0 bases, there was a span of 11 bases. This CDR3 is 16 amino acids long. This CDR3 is CASSLKGGVAKNIQYF. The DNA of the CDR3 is TGTGCCAGCAGTTTAAAGGGGGGAGTAGCCAAAAACATTCAGTACTTC.

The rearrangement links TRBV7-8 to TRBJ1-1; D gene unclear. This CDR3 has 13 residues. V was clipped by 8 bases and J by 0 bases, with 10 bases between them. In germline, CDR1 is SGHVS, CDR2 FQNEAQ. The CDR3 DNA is TGTGCCAGCCGCCCTTCGGTGAACACTGAAGCTTTCTTT. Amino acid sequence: CASRPSVNTEAFF.

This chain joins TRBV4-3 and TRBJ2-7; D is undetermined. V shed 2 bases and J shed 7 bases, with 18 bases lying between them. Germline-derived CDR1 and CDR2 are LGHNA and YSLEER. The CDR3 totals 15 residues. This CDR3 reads CASSQLPDPTEEQYF. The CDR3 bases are TGCGCCAGCAGCCAACTACCCGACCCAACGGAGGAGCAGTACTTC.

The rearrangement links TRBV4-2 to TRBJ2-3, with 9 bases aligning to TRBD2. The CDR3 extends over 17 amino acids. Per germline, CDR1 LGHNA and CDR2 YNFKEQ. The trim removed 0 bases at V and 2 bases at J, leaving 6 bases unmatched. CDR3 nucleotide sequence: TGTGCCAGCAGCCAAGAATGGGCGGGGGGGGCCACAGATACGCAGTATTTT. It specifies CASSQEWAGGATDTQYF.

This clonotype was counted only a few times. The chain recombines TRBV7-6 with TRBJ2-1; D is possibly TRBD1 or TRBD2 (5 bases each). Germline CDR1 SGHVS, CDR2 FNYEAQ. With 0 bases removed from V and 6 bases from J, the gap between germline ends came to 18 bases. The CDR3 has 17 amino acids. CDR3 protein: CASSLAALGPRSNEQFF. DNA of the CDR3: TGTGCCAGCAGCTTAGCGGCGTTGGGACCGAGAAGCAATGAGCAGTTCTTC.

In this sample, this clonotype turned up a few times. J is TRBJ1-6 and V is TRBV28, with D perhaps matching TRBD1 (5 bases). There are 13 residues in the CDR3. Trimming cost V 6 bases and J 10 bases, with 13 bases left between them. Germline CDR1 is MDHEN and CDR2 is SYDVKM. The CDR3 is CASSQLRESPLHF. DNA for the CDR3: TGTGCCAGCAGCCAACTCAGGGAATCACCCCTCCACTTT.